The clone carrying this TCR beta chain was picked up one time. Original data processing: Counts of nucleated cells, estimated from reference gene primer amplification, were obtained. Assay: immunoSEQ multiplex PCR; the TCRdb copy retains only in-frame clones and omits some. D and trimming come from the DNA, and the V and J calls and clone size come from that table. Of over 150,000 clones in the sample, roughly 89% were seen once. The sample belongs to a study of blood T cell repertoires in COVID-19. Study information: T cells, B-cell-depleted T cells, or PBMCs provided the cDNA or gDNA that served as material.

Between the trimmed V and J ends, which lost 5 bases and 2 bases, there was a span of 13 bases. This CDR3 contains 14 residues. Looked up from germline, CDR1 is SEHNR and CDR2 is FQNEAQ (reference sequence). The receptor was derived from a man aged 50 to 60 with acute or convalescent COVID-19. What was sequenced was peripheral blood. V is TRBV7-9 and J is TRBJ2-7, with a weak D call TRBD1 (6 bases). This chain's CDR3 is CASSPGGQTYEQYF. In DNA, the CDR3 is TGTGCCAGCAGCCCTGGGGGACAAACCTACGAGCAGTACTTC. Full variable domain (outside the CDR3, taken from reference TRBV7-9 and TRBJ2-7): DTGVSQNPRHKITKRGQNVTFRCDPISEHNRLYWYRQTLGQGPEFLTYFQNEAQLEKSRLLSDRFSAERPKGSFSTLEIQRTEQGDSAMYLCASSPGGQTYEQYFGPGTRLTVT.